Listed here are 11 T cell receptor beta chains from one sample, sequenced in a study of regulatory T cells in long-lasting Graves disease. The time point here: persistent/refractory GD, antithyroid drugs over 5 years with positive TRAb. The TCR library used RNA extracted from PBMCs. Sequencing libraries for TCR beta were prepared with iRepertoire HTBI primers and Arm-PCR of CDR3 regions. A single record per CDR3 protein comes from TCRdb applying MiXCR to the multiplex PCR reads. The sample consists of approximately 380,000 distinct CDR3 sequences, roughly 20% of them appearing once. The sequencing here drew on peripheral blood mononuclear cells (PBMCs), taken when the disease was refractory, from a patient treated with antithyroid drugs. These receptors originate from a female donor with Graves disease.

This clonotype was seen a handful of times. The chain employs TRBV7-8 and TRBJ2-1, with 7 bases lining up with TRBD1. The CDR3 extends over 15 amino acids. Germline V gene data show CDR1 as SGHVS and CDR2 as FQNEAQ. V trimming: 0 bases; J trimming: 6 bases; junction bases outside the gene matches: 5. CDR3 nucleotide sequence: TGTGCCAGCAGCTTAGCGCGGACAGGTGGCAATGAGCAGTTCTTC. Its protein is CASSLARTGGNEQFF.

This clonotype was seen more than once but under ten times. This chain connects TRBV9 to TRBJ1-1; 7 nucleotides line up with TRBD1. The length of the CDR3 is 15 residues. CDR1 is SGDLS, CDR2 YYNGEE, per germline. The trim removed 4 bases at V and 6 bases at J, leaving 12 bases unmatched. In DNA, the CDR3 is TGTGCCAGCAGCCACAGGGGAACTTTGGGCGCTGAAGCTTTCTTT. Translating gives CASSHRGTLGAEAFF.

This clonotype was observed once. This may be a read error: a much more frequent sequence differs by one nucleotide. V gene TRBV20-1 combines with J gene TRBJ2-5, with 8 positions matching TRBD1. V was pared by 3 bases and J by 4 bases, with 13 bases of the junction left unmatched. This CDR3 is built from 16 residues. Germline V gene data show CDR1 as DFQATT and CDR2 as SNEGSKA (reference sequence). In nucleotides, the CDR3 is TGCAGTGCTAGTATTCTTGGGACAGGTGGCCGAGAGACCCAGTACTTC. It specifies CSASILGTGGRETQYF.

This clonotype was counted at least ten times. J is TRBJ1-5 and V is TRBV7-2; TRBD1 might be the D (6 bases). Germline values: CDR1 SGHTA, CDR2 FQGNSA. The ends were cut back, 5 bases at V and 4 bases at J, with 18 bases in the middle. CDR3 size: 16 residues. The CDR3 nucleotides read TGTGCCAGCAGCCGAGGGGGGGGGTTAGGGAATCAGCCCCAGCATTTT. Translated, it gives CASSRGGGLGNQPQHF.

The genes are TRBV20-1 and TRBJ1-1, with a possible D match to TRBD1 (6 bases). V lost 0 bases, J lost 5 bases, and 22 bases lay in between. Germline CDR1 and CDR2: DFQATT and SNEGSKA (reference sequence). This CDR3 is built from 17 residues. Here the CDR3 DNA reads TGCAGTGCTAGAGATCGGGGGGGGGCCAAGCCACGTACTGAAGCTTTCTTT. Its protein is CSARDRGGAKPRTEAFF.

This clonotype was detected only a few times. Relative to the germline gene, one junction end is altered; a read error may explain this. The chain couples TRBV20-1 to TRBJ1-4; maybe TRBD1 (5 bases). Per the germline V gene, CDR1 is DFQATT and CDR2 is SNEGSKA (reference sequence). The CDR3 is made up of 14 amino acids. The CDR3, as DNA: TGCAGTGCTCGAGACAGCGACCCTAATGAAAAACTGTTTTTT. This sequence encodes CSARDSDPNEKLFF.

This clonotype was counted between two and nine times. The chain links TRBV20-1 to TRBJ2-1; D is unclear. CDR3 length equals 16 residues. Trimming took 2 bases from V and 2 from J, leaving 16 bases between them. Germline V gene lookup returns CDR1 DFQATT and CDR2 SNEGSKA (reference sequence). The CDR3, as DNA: TGCAGTGCTAGACCCGCAAACTATAGTACCTACAATGAGCAGTTCTTC. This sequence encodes CSARPANYSTYNEQFF.

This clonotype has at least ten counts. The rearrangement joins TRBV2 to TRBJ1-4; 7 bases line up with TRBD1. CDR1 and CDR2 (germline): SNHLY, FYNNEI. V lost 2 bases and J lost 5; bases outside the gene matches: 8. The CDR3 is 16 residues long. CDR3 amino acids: CASSENGQALNEKLFF. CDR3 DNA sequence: TGTGCCAGCAGTGAAAACGGACAGGCCCTGAATGAAAAACTGTTTTTT. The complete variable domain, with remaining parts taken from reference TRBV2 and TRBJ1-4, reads EPEVTQTPSHQVTQMGQEVILRCVPISNHLYFYWYRQILGQKVEFLVSFYNNEISEKSEIFDDQFSVERPDGSNFTLKIRSTKLEDSAMYFCASSENGQALNEKLFFGSGTQLSVL.

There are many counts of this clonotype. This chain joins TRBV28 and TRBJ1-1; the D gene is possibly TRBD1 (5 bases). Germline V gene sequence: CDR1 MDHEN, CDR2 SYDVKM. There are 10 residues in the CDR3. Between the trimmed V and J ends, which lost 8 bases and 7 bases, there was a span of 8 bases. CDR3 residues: CASSRGEAFF. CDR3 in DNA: TGTGCCAGCTCTAGGGGTGAAGCTTTCTTT.

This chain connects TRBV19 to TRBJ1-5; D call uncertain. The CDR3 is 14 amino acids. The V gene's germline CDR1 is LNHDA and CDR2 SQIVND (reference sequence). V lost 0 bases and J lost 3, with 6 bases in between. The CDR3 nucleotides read TGTGCCAGTAGTATAGACCATACCAATCAGCCCCAGCATTTT. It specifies CASSIDHTNQPQHF.

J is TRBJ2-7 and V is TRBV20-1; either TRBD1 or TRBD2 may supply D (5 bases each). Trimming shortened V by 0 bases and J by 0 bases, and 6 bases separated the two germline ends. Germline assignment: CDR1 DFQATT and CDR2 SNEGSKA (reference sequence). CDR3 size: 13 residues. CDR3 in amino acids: CSARDGGSYEQYF. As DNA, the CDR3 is TGCAGTGCTAGAGATGGGGGCTCCTACGAGCAGTACTTC.